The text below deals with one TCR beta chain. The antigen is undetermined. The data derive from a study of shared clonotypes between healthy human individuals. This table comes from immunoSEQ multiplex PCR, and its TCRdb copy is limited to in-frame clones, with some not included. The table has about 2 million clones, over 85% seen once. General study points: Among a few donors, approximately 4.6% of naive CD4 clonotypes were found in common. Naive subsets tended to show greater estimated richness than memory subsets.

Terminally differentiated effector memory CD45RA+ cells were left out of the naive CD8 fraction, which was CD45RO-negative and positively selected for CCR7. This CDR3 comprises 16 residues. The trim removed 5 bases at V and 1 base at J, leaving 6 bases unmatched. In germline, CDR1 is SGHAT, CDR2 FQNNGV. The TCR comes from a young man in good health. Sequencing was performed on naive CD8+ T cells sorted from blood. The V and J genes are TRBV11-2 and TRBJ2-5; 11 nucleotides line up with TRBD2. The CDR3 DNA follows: TGTGCCAGCAGCCGCATAGCGGGAGGGATCCAAGAGACCCAGTACTTC. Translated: CASSRIAGGIQETQYF. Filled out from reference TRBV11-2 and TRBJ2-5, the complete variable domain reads EAGVAQSPRYKIIEKRQSVAFWCNPISGHATLYWYQQILGQGPKLLIQFQNNGVVDDSQLPKDRFSAERLKGVDSTLKIQPAKLEDSAVYLCASSRIAGGIQETQYFGPGTRLLVL.